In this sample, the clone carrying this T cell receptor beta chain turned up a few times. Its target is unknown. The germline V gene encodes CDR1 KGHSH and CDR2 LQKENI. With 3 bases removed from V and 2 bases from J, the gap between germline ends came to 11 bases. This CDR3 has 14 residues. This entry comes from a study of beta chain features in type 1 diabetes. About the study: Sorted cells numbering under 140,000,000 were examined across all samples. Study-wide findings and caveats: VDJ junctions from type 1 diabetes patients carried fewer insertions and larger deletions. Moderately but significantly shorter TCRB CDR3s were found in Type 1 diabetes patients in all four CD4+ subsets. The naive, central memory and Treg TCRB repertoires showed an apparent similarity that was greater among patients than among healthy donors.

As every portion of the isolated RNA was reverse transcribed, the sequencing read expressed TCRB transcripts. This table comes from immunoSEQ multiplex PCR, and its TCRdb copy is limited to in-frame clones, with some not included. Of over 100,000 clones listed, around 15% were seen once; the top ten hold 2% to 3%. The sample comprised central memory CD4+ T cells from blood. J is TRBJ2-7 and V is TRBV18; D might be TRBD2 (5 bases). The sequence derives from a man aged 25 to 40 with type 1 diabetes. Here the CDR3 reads CASSPGGKAYEQYF. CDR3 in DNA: TGTGCCAGCTCACCTGGAGGCAAAGCCTACGAGCAGTACTTC. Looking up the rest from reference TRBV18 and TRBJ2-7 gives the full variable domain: NAGVMQNPRHLVRRRGQEARLRCSPMKGHSHVYWYRQLPEEGLKFMVYLQKENIIDESGMPKERFSAEFPKEGPSILRIQQVVRGDSAAYFCASSPGGKAYEQYFGPGTRLTVT.